Reported below is one TCR beta chain. Antigen: not known. In germline, CDR1 is SNHLY, CDR2 FYNNEI. The CDR3 runs 12 residues. Together with a sample-barcoded 5' primer, a J-beta primer mix was included in a second PCR lasting about 7 to 11 cycles. Each CDR3 protein is one row after TCRdb ran MiXCR on the 5' RACE reads. The sample has about 1 million distinct CDR3 sequences, over 35% seen once. This sample is drawn from a study of blood T cells in healthy people across ages. Study conclusions and caveats: Greater diversity and more naive CD4+ cells were seen in long-lived donors than in aged donors.

This receptor was identified in a woman in her sixties in good health. The chain joins TRBV2 to TRBJ2-4, with a tentative D call TRBD2 (6 bases). The J call is in doubt because the DNA end fits TRBJ2-7 better. Specimen: blood. CDR3 residues: CASKGLLYEQYF. In nucleotides, the CDR3 is TGTGCCTCAAAGGGACTTCTCTACGAGCAGTACTTC.